Following are 10 T cell receptor gamma chains from one sample sequenced in a study of γδ T cells in repeated Plasmodium falciparum infection. Vgamma9/Vdelta2+ and Vdelta2-negative gammadelta T cells were flow-sorted from PBMC for bulk sequencing. TCRdb re-called the multiplex PCR reads using CATT. In the table there are 30,000 or so gamma-chain clones, 1.4% of which are singletons. Sample: gamma-delta T cells from blood. The receptors here all came from a pool of human donors (malaria-infected and uninfected, not separated).

V is TRGV4 and J is TRGJ1 or TRGJ2. TCRdb records no J gene; here it was assigned by comparing the DNA to germline. The junction had 10 bases not matched to a gene; V was cut back by 6 bases and J by 5 bases. Germline-derived CDR1 and CDR2 are EGSTGY and YDSYTSSV. This CDR3 comprises 13 residues. CDR3 loop: CATWPPIHYKKLF. CDR3 in DNA: TGTGCCACCTGGCCTCCTATTCATTATAAGAAACTCTTT.

This clone was detected many times. TCRdb records a much larger clone's protein for this DNA, with a difference at residue 6 that likely arises from a read error; the protein given is the translation of the DNA. This chain connects TRGV3 to TRGJP2. The J gene was missing in TCRdb and was found by matching the end of the DNA to germline. Trimming cost V 6 bases and J 2 bases; bases outside gene matches: 9. The CDR3 spans 15 residues. Germline lookup yields CDR1 VTNTFY and CDR2 YDVSTARD (reference sequence). CDR3 protein: CATWQPISSDWIKTF. The CDR3 nucleotides read TGTGCCACCTGGCAACCCATCAGTAGTGATTGGATCAAGACGTTT.

About this clone: This DNA translates differently at residue 16 from the TCRdb protein, which is that of a much larger clone; a read error is likely, and the protein shown is the DNA's own translation. J gene calling gave no result, while the V gene is TRGV9. CDR1 and CDR2 (germline): GITISATS, ISYDGTV (reference sequence). CDR3 length: 18 amino acids. The DNA for the CDR3 is TGTGCCTTGTGGGAGGTACAACAATTAGGCGATAATTATTATAAGAGACTCTTT. This encodes CALWEVQQLGDNYYKRLF.

A word on this clone: The translation of this DNA and the TCRdb protein of a much larger clone differ at residue 9, probably owing to a read error; the protein shown here is translated from the DNA. V usage is TRGV9 and J usage is TRGJP. CDR1 and CDR2 (germline): GITISATS, ISYDGTV (reference sequence). V gave up 0 bases and J gave up 9 bases; unmatched junction bases: 8. CDR3 length: 17 residues. CDR3 residues: CALWEVVSVLGKKIKVF. CDR3 DNA: TGTGCCTTGTGGGAGGTGGTATCCGTGTTGGGCAAAAAAATCAAGGTATTT.

As regards this clone: The TCRdb record carries a much larger clone's protein, which differs from this DNA's translation at residue 3; a read error is the likely cause, and the protein listed here is the DNA translation. The chain recombines TRGV8 with TRGJ1 or TRGJ2. Germline V lookup: CDR1 VENAVY, CDR2 YDSYNSRV. CDR3 length: 13 residues. In DNA form, the CDR3 reads TGTGCCCCCTGGGACCGCTATTATTATAAGAAACTCTTT. Translating gives CAPWDRYYYKKLF.

This clone was picked up many times. At residue 8, the DNA translation does not agree with TCRdb's protein; the protein displayed here is the one encoded by the DNA. CDR3 in amino acids: CALWEVPRYYKKLF. In nucleotides, the CDR3 is TGTGCCTTGTGGGAGGTGCCTCGTTATTATAAGAAACTCTTT. The V call is TRGV9, the J call TRGJ1 or TRGJ2. TCRdb leaves out the J gene; it was filled in here by matching the DNA to germline. Germline CDR1 is GITISATS and CDR2 is ISYDGTV (reference sequence). Trimming took 0 bases from V and 3 from J; bases not matched to a gene: 5. The CDR3 is 14 amino acids.

There are many counts of this clone. The chain uses TRGV5 and TRGJ1 or TRGJ2. Germline CDR1 is VINAFY and CDR2 is YDVSNSKD. The V segment lost 3 bases and the J segment 4 bases; nucleotides outside the gene matches: 6. CDR3 length: 13 amino acids. CDR3 sequence: CATWDGTYYKKLF. The CDR3 DNA is TGTGCCACCTGGGACGGAACCTATTATAAGAAACTCTTT.

This clone was detected many times. The chain recombines TRGV4 with TRGJ1 or TRGJ2. The ends lost 3 bases at V and 3 bases at J; junction bases unmatched: 8. CDR3 length: 14 residues. Germline V gene data show CDR1 as EGSTGY and CDR2 as YDSYTSSV. CDR3 residues: CATWDSGIYYKKLF. CDR3 DNA: TGTGCCACCTGGGATTCGGGGATTTATTATAAGAAACTCTTT.

A word on this clone: A far bigger clonotype differs at one base, so this is likely a read error. This sample also contains other DNA sequences that code for the same CDR3. The chain is built from TRGV4 and TRGJ1 or TRGJ2. Germline matching of the DNA provided the J gene here, since TCRdb leaves it blank. The germline V gene encodes CDR1 EGSTGY and CDR2 YDSYTSSV. The CDR3 covers 14 residues. CDR3 DNA: TGCGCCACCTGGGCCCCGGTCGGAGGCTATAAGAAACTCTTT. Translated: CATWAPVGGYKKLF.

Points on this clone: TCRdb has a much larger clone's protein, which differs at residue 3 from the translation of this DNA, likely because of a read error; what is shown is the protein translated from the DNA. This rearrangement joins TRGV9 to TRGJP. As TCRdb names no J gene, one was assigned here on the basis of a DNA match to germline. CDR3 length: 15 amino acids. Germline CDR1 reads GITISATS; CDR2 reads ISYDGTV (reference sequence). The CDR3 reads CASWGAELGKKIKVF. In DNA, the CDR3 is TGTGCCTCGTGGGGAGCGGAGTTGGGCAAAAAAATCAAGGTATTT.